A single sample gave rise to the 4 T cell receptor beta chains below, sequenced in a study of CD8 T cells in ankylosing spondylitis listed by TCRdb under 2017. Library generation was performed with 5' RACE. Instrument on record: Illumina HiSeq 2500. TCRdb reprocessing: public reads trimmed at Q25 with fastp, clones called with MiXCR, in-frame beta chains kept. Every entry covers one CDR3 protein and lists the most common genes and DNA from its rows. In all, the sample holds 160,000 or so distinct CDR3 sequences, and 8.5% to 10% of those were seen once. About 16% of the sample comes from the top ten. The source material was blood, either unsorted or a sorted T cell fraction (not recorded which). The receptors originated from a female donor with ankylosing spondylitis or in good health (not recorded which).

This clonotype has a handful of counts. The rearrangement links TRBV9 to TRBJ2-3; TRBD1 matches at 7 bases. CDR1 SGDLS and CDR2 YYNGEE come from the germline V gene. There are 15 residues in the CDR3. J lost 6 bases, V lost 7 bases, and 14 bases had no gene match. CDR3 nucleotides: TGTGCCAGCGCAGCAGAAGGGACAGTCCAGGATACGCAGTATTTT. Its translation: CASAAEGTVQDTQYF.

This chain joins TRBV4-1 and TRBJ2-5; 13 bases fit TRBD2. CDR1 and CDR2 (germline): MGHRA, YSYEKL. This CDR3 region has 17 residues. V was clipped by 1 base and J by 1 base; unmatched bases: 3. CDR3 residues: CASSQAGTSGAQETQYF. Here the CDR3 DNA reads TGCGCCAGCAGCCAAGCAGGGACTAGCGGGGCCCAAGAGACCCAGTACTTC.

This clonotype has ten or more counts. The chain is built from TRBV7-9 and TRBJ2-3, with D hard to call. V lost 5 bases and J lost 4, with 10 bases in between. The CDR3 sequence is 13 residues long. Germline V lookup: CDR1 SEHNR, CDR2 FQNEAQ (reference sequence). CDR3: CASSPPAADTQYF. The CDR3 DNA reads TGTGCCAGCAGCCCTCCCGCGGCAGATACGCAGTATTTT.

This chain links TRBV28 with TRBJ2-7, with TRBD2 matching 11 bases. V gave up 8 bases and J gave up 3 bases; unmatched junction bases: 9. Germline CDR1 reads MDHEN; CDR2 reads SYDVKM. CDR3 length: 15 amino acids. The CDR3 bases are TGTGCCAGCGCGGGCGCGGGACTAGCGGACTACGAGCAGTACTTC. It specifies CASAGAGLADYEQYF.